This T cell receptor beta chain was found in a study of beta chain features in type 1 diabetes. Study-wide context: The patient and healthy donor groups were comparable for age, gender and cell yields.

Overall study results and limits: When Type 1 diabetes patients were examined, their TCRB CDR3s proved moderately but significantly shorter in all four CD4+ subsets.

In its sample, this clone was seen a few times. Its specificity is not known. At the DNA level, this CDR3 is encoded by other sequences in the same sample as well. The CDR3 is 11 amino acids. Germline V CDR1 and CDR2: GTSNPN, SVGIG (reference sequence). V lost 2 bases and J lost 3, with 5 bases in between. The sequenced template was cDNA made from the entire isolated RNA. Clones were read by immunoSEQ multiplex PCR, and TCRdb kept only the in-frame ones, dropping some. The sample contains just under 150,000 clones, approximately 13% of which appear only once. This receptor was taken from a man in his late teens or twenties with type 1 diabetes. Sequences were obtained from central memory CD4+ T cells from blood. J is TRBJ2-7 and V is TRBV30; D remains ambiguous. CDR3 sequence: CAWSISYEQYF. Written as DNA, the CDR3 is TGTGCCTGGAGTATCAGCTACGAGCAGTACTTC. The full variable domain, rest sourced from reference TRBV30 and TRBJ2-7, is SQTIHQWPATLVQPVGSPLSLECTVEGTSNPNLYWYRQAAGRGLQLLFYSVGIGQISSEVPQNLSASRPQDRQFILSSKKLLLSDSGFYLCAWSISYEQYFGPGTRLTVT.